This T cell receptor beta chain was recorded in a study of identical twins. This clonotype has just a few counts. TCRdb re-called the 5' RACE reads with MiXCR, one entry per CDR3 protein. The sample has around 690,000 distinct CDR3 sequences, 21% seen once; the top ten hold approximately 4.3%. Germline assignment: CDR1 DFQATT and CDR2 SNEGSKA (reference sequence). The CDR3 is 11 residues long. This same sample was also taken into another study, of T cells expressing NK-cell markers.

Specimen: PBMCs. V gene TRBV20-1 combines with J gene TRBJ1-2; possibly TRBD1 for D (6 bases). The TCR comes from a woman between 18 and 29 years old in good health. The CDR3 region is CSLGTYLGYTF. For the CDR3, the DNA is TGCAGCCTCGGGACATATTTGGGCTACACCTTC.